A selection of T cell receptor beta chains follows, all from one sample in a study of PD-L1 blockade in urothelial cancer. Assay: immunoSEQ multiplex PCR; the TCRdb copy retains only in-frame clones and omits some. The sample contains 95,000 to 150,000 clones, roughly 82% of which appear only once. Source: PBMCs, taken around atezolizumab (anti-PD-L1) treatment. Receptors were obtained from a man aged 50 to 59 with urothelial cancer. The CDR3 runs from the conserved cysteine through the conserved F or W.

V gene	J gene	CDR3 protein
TRBV28	TRBJ1-5	CASRGHTRQPQHF
TRBV5-1	TRBJ2-1	CASSLAPDSGRGEQFF
TRBV11-2	TRBJ2-3	CASSLGGQGVGDTQYF
TRBV28	TRBJ1-2	CASSPPPGQGDYGYTF
TRBV13	TRBJ2-5	CASSFGAKRETQYF
TRBV4-2	TRBJ2-3	CASSQGGQGPDTQYF
TRBV18	TRBJ2-6	CASSPLGGNSGANVLTF
TRBV11-2	TRBJ2-1	CASSWTSGYNEQFF
TRBV4-2	TRBJ2-4	CASSLAGVGDIQYF
TRBV28	TRBJ1-4	CASRRSAGANEKLFF
TRBV12-1	TRBJ2-7	CASSEGQGGEQYF
TRBV5-1	TRBJ1-6	CASSSTAGGGGSSPLHF
TRBV5-1	TRBJ2-2	CASAGPGGSGELFF
TRBV7-9	TRBJ1-5	CASSHAPKGPETPWQPQHF
TRBV2	TRBJ1-4	CASSAGTATNEKLFF
TRBV7-3	TRBJ1-6	CASGWTGRSPLHF
TRBV9	TRBJ2-2	CASSPQGTSTGELFF
TRBV18	TRBJ2-1	CASSPGLDYYNEQFF
TRBV28	TRBJ1-2	CASSFIRGNYGYTF
TRBV10-1	TRBJ2-1	CASSGTGRSNEQFF
TRBV27	TRBJ2-1	CASSPGTGLHEQFF
TRBV9	TRBJ1-4	CASSVKGVPNEKLFF
TRBV18	TRBJ1-2	CASSPTGTSYGYTF
TRBV7-3	TRBJ2-4	CASSLQAGLAKNIQYF
TRBV14	TRBJ2-5	CASSQRRERGETQYF
TRBV7-2	TRBJ2-7	CASSFDNEQYF
TRBV7-9	TRBJ2-1	CASSLLFGTRGNEQFF
TRBV11-1	TRBJ2-4	CASSLREGNIQYF
TRBV5-5	TRBJ2-1	CASSRSGIPLGGEQFF
TRBV30	TRBJ2-4	CAWSVRRTSTKNIQYF
TRBV2	TRBJ2-3	CASNLQGAQVSTDTQYF